This T cell receptor (beta chain) stems from a study of control samples from healthy donors and cancer patients (dated by TCRdb to 2018 to 2020). On this clone itself: Its antigen is currently not known. No base-level quality is on record; no much larger clone is a single base apart.

The library was obtained by the immunoSEQ multiplex PCR assay. The clones in this table, taken by TCRdb from immuneACCESS, are in-frame only. Not every clone is retained; where verified, under half of the shortfall comes from an unresolved V gene, and the cause of the rest is unknown. This sample is represented by about 59,000 clones; roughly 90% of them were singletons. The ten largest clones add up to roughly 1.6% of the sample. CDR1 SGHVS and CDR2 FQNEAQ were looked up in the germline V gene. Germline trimming amounts to 2 bases on V and 7 bases on J, with 5 as the count of junction bases outside the gene matches. The CDR3 goes from the cysteine to the phenylalanine over 15 residues. The kept DNA is CDR3 alone, 45 bases in frame from the first base.

Recombination joined TRBV7-8 with TRBJ1-4; 9 central nucleotides agree with TRBD1. The receptor comes from a man aged 40-49 years with colorectal cancer. The specimen sequenced was PBMCs. The DNA sequence is TGTGCCAGCAGCTTATCGGGACAGGGAGGTGAAAAACTGTTTTTT. This sequence encodes CASSLSGQGGEKLFF.